This entry describes one TCR beta chain. The antigen is not known. The entry originates in a study of cytomegalovirus exposure and HLA in healthy donors. General study points: Among donors in an Asian-associated ancestry cluster, a later analysis reportedly found fewer N-insertions than the roughly 700-donor mean.

CDR1 is MNHNS, CDR2 SASEGT, per germline. The CDR3 has 15 amino acids. Trimming took 2 bases from V and 5 from J, leaving 16 bases between them. In the PCR, 60 Vbeta and 13 Jbeta primers were used. Sequenced by immunoSEQ multiplex PCR; TCRdb stores in-frame clones only, minus some. Of around 41,000 clones detected, 68% appear once; the ten largest clones hold approximately 3.5%. The source is a man aged 35-49 years in good health and CMV-seronegative. The sequenced sample consisted of PBMCs. The rearrangement links TRBV6-1 to TRBJ2-7, with a tentative D call TRBD2 (7 bases). The CDR3 sequence is CASSESSGGAHEQYF. The CDR3 DNA follows: TGTGCCAGCAGTGAATCCAGTGGGGGGGCCCACGAGCAGTACTTC.